The TCR beta chain under discussion was sequenced for a study of cytotoxic CD8 clonotypes in ibrutinib-treated CLL. Study-level results: Before falling back toward baseline at progression, clonality had risen at the time of ibrutinib response. The study found public clonotypes uncommon, contracting or stable on treatment.

The V end lost 0 bases, the J end lost 7 bases, and 18 bases lay between the germline ends. CDR3 length equals 16 residues. The germline V gene encodes CDR1 MNHNS and CDR2 SASEGT. Points on this clone: What it binds is not known.

The repertoire was sequenced with immunoSEQ multiplex PCR; TCRdb's copy has only in-frame clones and lacks some. The sample holds fewer than 70,000 clones; 65% to 75% are singletons and the top ten take around 45%. This sequence originates from a human donor with chronic lymphocytic leukemia. The chain is built from TRBV6-1 and TRBJ1-1; D may be TRBD1 (5 bases). The starting material was PBMCs, obtained after 12 months of ibrutinib treatment. CDR3 residues: CASSEASGLRGGEAFF. CDR3 DNA sequence: TGTGCCAGCAGTGAAGCTTCGGGACTCCGGGGGGGTGAAGCTTTCTTT.